This T cell receptor (beta chain) originates from a study of Ad26.COV2.S vaccination and SARS-CoV-2 variants. As for this clone: No antigen is known for it.

This sample's treatment: some 20 received Ad26.COV2.S at low or high dose, single or two shots; a few received placebo; per-sample allocation not given. Collection of the samples took place on day 63 after the first injection of vaccine or placebo. The CDR3 spans 15 residues. V was shortened by 0 bases and J by 2 bases, with 12 bases between the two germline ends. CDR1 SGHRS and CDR2 YFSETQ come from the germline V gene. Assay used: immunoSEQ multiplex PCR; TCRdb lists only in-frame clones, some missing. The sample includes roughly 240,000 clones, approximately 88% seen only once; the top ten take approximately 11%. General observations from the study: An underestimation of total T cell responses may have resulted from the TCR breadth and depth analyses.

This specimen consisted of peripheral blood, obtained in a trial of Ad26.COV2.S vaccine versus placebo. The gene calls are TRBV5-1 and TRBJ2-7, with D maybe TRBD2 (6 bases). The TCR comes from a person between 18 and 60 years old who received the Ad26.COV2.S COVID-19 vaccine or a placebo. CDR3 amino acids: CASSLDPGVAYEQYF. In nucleotides, the CDR3 is TGCGCCAGCAGCTTGGATCCGGGGGTAGCCTACGAGCAGTACTTC.